The 8 T cell receptor beta chains listed next were all sequenced from one sample in a study of T cell repertoires in cytomegalovirus infection. MiXCR, run by TCRdb on the reads, gives a single entry per CDR3 protein. The repertoire holds hundreds of thousands of distinct CDR3 sequences, with over 7.5% as singletons. The sequencing input was PBMCs. The receptor set was obtained from a human donor in good health (CMV status not recorded). Some clones in this sample may be carry-over from other donors' samples.

Only a few counts were recorded for this clonotype. This chain links TRBV29-1 with TRBJ2-1; D assignment may be TRBD1 or TRBD2 (5 bases each). V was pared by 5 bases and J by 8 bases, with 22 bases between. Germline-derived CDR1 and CDR2 are SQVTM and ANQGSEA. The CDR3 is made up of 15 amino acids. This CDR3 is CSVPRWDGGRHEQFF. The CDR3 DNA is TGCAGCGTTCCTAGGTGGGACGGTGGTCGCCATGAGCAGTTCTTC.

This chain links TRBV12-3 or TRBV12-4 with TRBJ1-6; TRBD1 matches 9 bases. This CDR3 is 14 amino acids long. V shed 6 bases, J shed 8 bases, and the junction held 5 bases outside the gene matches. The CDR3 DNA sequence: TGTGCCAGCAGCGGACAGGGGCGGGATTCACCCCTCCACTTT. Its protein is CASSGQGRDSPLHF.

This clonotype has at least ten counts. The gene calls are TRBV7-2 and TRBJ1-1, with unresolved D. The germline CDR1 and CDR2 sequences are SGHTA and FQGNSA. This CDR3 spans 14 amino acids. V was trimmed by 0 bases and J by 4 bases, leaving 9 bases between them. The DNA of the CDR3 is TGTGCCAGCAGCTTAGCGCGCAGCTCCACTGAAGCTTTCTTT. Translated: CASSLARSSTEAFF.

The chain has TRBV28 and TRBJ2-4, with TRBD2 as a possible D gene (6 bases). V was pared by 7 bases and J by 6 bases, with 19 bases between. Germline-derived CDR1 and CDR2 are MDHEN and SYDVKM. The CDR3 totals 15 residues. The CDR3 protein is CASTAPGPGGNIQYF. CDR3 nucleotides: TGTGCCAGCACTGCGCCAGGTCCCGGGGGAAACATTCAGTACTTC.

Only a few counts were recorded for this clonotype. The V call is TRBV6-2 or TRBV6-3, the J call TRBJ1-5, with D uncertain. This CDR3 has 13 amino acids. The V and J ends lost 5 bases and 5 bases respectively, with 10 bases between them. Per the germline V gene, CDR1 is MNHEY and CDR2 is SVGEGT. CDR3 bases: TGTGCCAGCAGTAGAGGGCCCCATCAGCCCCAGCATTTT. It specifies CASSRGPHQPQHF.

This clonotype came up a few times. A much larger clone is a single base away; this may be a read error. This chain links TRBV7-2 with TRBJ2-3; tentatively, D is TRBD2 (7 bases). CDR3 size: 17 residues. Germline CDR1 reads SGHTA; CDR2 reads FQGNSA. With 1 base removed from V and 4 bases from J, the gap between germline ends came to 18 bases. CDR3: CASSLGLVGGQADTQYF. The CDR3 DNA sequence: TGTGCCAGCAGCTTAGGGCTAGTGGGGGGGCAGGCAGATACGCAGTATTTT.

The table lists this clonotype with many counts. CDR3: CASSLETGGTLYGNTIYF. Written as DNA, the CDR3 is TGTGCCAGCAGCTTAGAGACAGGGGGCACACTATATGGAAACACCATATATTTT. The rearrangement joins TRBV7-6 to TRBJ1-3; 10 positions match TRBD1. Germline CDR1 SGHVS, CDR2 FNYEAQ. Trimming took 1 base from V and 3 from J; bases not matched to a gene: 9. CDR3 length: 18 amino acids.

This clonotype has more than one count but fewer than ten. The J gene is TRBJ2-1, the V gene TRBV6-2 or TRBV6-3; D possibly corresponds to TRBD1 (5 bases). CDR1 and CDR2 from the germline V gene are MNHEY and SVGEGT. There are 13 residues in the CDR3. Trimming removed 6 bases from V and 9 bases from J, with 15 bases in between. The CDR3 loop reads CASRDPYRGEQFF. CDR3 in DNA: TGTGCCAGCAGGGACCCGTATAGGGGTGAGCAGTTCTTC.